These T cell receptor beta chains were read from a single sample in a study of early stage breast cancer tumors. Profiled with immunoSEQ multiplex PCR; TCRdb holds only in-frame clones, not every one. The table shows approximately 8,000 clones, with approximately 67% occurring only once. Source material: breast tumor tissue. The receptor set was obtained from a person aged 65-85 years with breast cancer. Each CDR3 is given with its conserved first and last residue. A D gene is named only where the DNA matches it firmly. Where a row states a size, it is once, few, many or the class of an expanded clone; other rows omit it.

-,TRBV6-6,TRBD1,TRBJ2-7,TGTGCCAGCGGGGGACAGTTCTCCTACGAGCAGTACTTC,CASGGQFSYEQYF
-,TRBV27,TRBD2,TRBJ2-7,TGTGCCAGCGGGGGGGCCTACGAGCAGTACTTC,CASGGAYEQYF
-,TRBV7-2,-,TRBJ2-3,TGTGCCAGCAGCTTAGGATTAGGAGGGGGCGGAGGCACAGATACGCAGTATTTT,CASSLGLGGGGGTDTQYF
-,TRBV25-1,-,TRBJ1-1,TGTGCCAGCCGCCATCGTGGCATGGACACTGAAGCTTTCTTT,CASRHRGMDTEAFF
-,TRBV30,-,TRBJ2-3,TGTGCCGGGCAGGAGGCAGATACGCAGTATTTT,CAGQEADTQYF
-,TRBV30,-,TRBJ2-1,TGTGCCTGGAGTACCAACCAAGCCGGTGAGCAGTTCTTC,CAWSTNQAGEQFF
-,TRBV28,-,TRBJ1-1,TGTGCCATTTTACCGGGAGGGGCAGAGGACACTGAAGCTTTCTTT,CAILPGGAEDTEAFF
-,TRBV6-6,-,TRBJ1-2,TGTGCCAGCAGTTACTCGAGGCACTATGGCTACACCTTC,CASSYSRHYGYTF
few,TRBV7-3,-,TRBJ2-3,TGTGCCAGCAGCTTATGGACACTACTCTTCACAGATACGCAGTATTTT,CASSLWTLLFTDTQYF
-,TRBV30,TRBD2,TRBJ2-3,TGTGCCTGGAGTCTCTTTGGACTAGCGGGGGGGGGCCTAAGCACAGATACGCAGTATTTT,CAWSLFGLAGGGLSTDTQYF
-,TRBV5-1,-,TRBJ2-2,TGCGCCAGCAGCTTGGGCCCTACGACAGGAACCGGGGAGCTGTTTTTT,CASSLGPTTGTGELFF
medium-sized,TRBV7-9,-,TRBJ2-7,TGTGCCAGCAGCTCGTCAGCCTACGAGCAGTACTTC,CASSSSAYEQYF
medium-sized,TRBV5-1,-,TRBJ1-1,TGCGCCAGCAGCTTGGGTCCGGTGAACACTGAAGCTTTCTTT,CASSLGPVNTEAFF
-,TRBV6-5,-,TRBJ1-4,TGTGCCAGCAGTACGACACAAACTAATGAAAAACTGTTTTTT,CASSTTQTNEKLFF
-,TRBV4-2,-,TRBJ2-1,TGTGCCAGCAGCCAAGAGTTCGGGGGACAGTACAATGAGCAGTTCTTC,CASSQEFGGQYNEQFF
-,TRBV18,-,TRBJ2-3,TGTGCCAGCTCAGACAGTCGGGGGGCCCCAGATACGCAGTATTTT,CASSDSRGAPDTQYF
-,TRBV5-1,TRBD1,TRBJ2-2,TGCGCCAGCAGCCTCCGGGACAGGGGAACCGGGGAGCTGTTTTTT,CASSLRDRGTGELFF
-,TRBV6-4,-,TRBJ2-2,TGTGCCAGCAGTCCGCTCGGGACTTTGAACACCGGGGAGCTGTTTTTT,CASSPLGTLNTGELFF
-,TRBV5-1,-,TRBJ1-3,TGCGCCAGCAGCTCCGGGGGGGGCTCTGGAAACACCATATATTTT,CASSSGGGSGNTIYF
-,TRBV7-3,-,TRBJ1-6,TGTGCCAGCAGCTTGGGGGGTGGAGATTCACCCCTCCACTTT,CASSLGGGDSPLHF
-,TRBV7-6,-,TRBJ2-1,TGTGCCAGCAGCTTAAGCAGGGTGGGGGGCAATGAGCAGTTCTTC,CASSLSRVGGNEQFF
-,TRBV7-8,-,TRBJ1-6,TGTGCCAGCTATCGGGACACAAGCTCCTATAATTCACCCCTCCACTTT,CASYRDTSSYNSPLHF
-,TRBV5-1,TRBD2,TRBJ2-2,TGCGCCAGCATGGGAGTAGCGGGGTCATGGGACACCGGGGAGCTGTTTTTT,CASMGVAGSWDTGELFF
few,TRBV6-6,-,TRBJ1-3,TGTGCCAGCAGTCGCGACAGAACCTCTGGAAACACCATATATTTT,CASSRDRTSGNTIYF
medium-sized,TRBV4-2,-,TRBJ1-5,TGTGCCAGCAGCCAGGGAACAGGTAGCAATCAGCCCCAGCATTTT,CASSQGTGSNQPQHF
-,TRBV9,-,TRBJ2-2,TGTGCCAGCAGCCTACGGGGGTCTCCGAACACCGGGGAGCTGTTTTTT,CASSLRGSPNTGELFF
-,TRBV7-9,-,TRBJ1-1,TGTGCCAGCAGCTTAAAGGGGATGAACACTGAAGCTTTCTTT,CASSLKGMNTEAFF
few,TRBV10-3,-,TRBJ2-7,TGTGCCATCAGTGAAGCATACGAGCAGTACTTC,CAISEAYEQYF
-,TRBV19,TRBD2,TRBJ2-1,TGTGCCAGTAGTATAGTGGCGGGGGGTGGCAATGAGCAGTTCTTC,CASSIVAGGGNEQFF
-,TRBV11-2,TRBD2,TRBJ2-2,TGTGCCAGCAGCTTAGGCCTAGCGGGTGACACCGGGGAGCTGTTTTTT,CASSLGLAGDTGELFF
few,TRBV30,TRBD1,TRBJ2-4,TGTGCCTGGAGCCCCGGACAGGAAAACATTCAGTACTTC,CAWSPGQENIQYF
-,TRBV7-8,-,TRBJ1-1,TGTGCCAGCAGCCCCGACGGGGGGCGAAAGAACACTGAAGCTTTCTTT,CASSPDGGRKNTEAFF
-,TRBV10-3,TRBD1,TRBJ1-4,TGTGCCATCAGTACGGGACAGTATGAAAAACTGTTTTTT,CAISTGQYEKLFF
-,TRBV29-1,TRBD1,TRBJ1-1,TGCAGCGTCGCGGGACAGGGGGCGATTACTGAAGCTTTCTTT,CSVAGQGAITEAFF
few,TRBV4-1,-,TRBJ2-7,TGCGCCAGCAGCCACGCGGGGTCTAGATACGAGCAGTACTTC,CASSHAGSRYEQYF
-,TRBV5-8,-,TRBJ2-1,TGTGCCAGCACCCGCGGACTAAATAATGTAAATGAGCAGTTCTTC,CASTRGLNNVNEQFF
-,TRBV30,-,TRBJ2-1,TGTGCCTGCAGAACGGGGAGCTCCTACAATGAGCAGTTCTTC,CACRTGSSYNEQFF